One T cell receptor (beta chain) is described in this entry. The CDR3 spans 16 residues. The germline V gene encodes CDR1 SGHDT and CDR2 YYEEEE. Trimming cost V 4 bases and J 5 bases, with 21 bases left between them. The data were taken from a study of shared clonotypes between healthy human individuals. Profiled with immunoSEQ multiplex PCR; TCRdb holds only in-frame clones, not every one. The repertoire holds fewer than 3 million clones, with roughly 90% as singletons. Input material: naive CD4+ T cells from PBMCs. Subset given: CD45RA+ positively selected. The V call is TRBV5-6, the J call TRBJ2-5; TRBD1 or TRBD2 may be the D gene (6 bases each). The source of this sequence is a man younger than 35 in good health. Some clones in this sample may be carry-over from other donors' samples. The CDR3 bases are TGTGCCAGCAGCCCCTTGGGGGGCAGCGGCGGGGAGACCCAGTACTTC. This translates into CASSPLGGSGGETQYF.